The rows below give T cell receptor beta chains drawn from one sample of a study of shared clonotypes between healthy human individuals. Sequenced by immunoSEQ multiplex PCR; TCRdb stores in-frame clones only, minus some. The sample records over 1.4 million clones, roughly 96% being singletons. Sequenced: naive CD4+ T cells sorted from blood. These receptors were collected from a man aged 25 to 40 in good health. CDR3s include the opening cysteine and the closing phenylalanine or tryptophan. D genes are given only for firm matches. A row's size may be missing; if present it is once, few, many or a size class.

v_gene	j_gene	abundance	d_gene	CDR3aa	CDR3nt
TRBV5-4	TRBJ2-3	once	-	CASSLTGSTDTQYF	TGTGCCAGCAGTTTGACGGGGTCCACAGATACGCAGTATTTT
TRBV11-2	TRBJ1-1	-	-	CASSLTKTGTEAFF	TGTGCCAGCAGCTTGACAAAAACGGGAACTGAAGCTTTCTTT
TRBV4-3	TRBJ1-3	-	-	CASSQVRQGSSGNTIYF	TGCGCCAGCAGCCAAGTTCGCCAAGGATCATCTGGAAACACCATATATTTT
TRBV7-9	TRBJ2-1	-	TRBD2	CASSYYIAGNEQFF	TGTGCCAGCAGTTATTATATAGCGGGAAATGAGCAGTTCTTC
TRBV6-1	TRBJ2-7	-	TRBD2	CASSVLGGSGALSSYEQYF	TGTGCCAGCAGTGTCCTGGGAGGTAGCGGGGCCTTGAGCTCCTACGAGCAGTACTTC
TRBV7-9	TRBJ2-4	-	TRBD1	CASSLSDTGTAKNIQYF	TGTGCCAGCAGCTTATCAGATACCGGGACAGCAAAAAACATTCAGTACTTC
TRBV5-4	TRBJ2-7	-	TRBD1	CASSPDRANEQYF	TGTGCCAGCAGCCCGGACAGGGCAAACGAGCAGTACTTC
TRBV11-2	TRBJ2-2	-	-	CASSLKPSSTGELFF	TGTGCCAGCAGCTTAAAGCCTAGCTCTACCGGGGAGCTGTTTTTT
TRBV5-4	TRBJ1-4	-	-	CASSLGGRGTTNEKLFF	TGTGCCAGCAGCCTGGGAGGGAGGGGGACAACTAATGAAAAACTGTTTTTT
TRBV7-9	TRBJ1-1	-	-	CASSSKPNTEAFF	TGTGCCAGCAGCTCAAAACCGAACACTGAAGCTTTCTTT
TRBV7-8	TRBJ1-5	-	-	CASSLDSRNQPQHF	TGTGCCAGCAGCTTAGACAGCCGCAATCAGCCCCAGCATTTT
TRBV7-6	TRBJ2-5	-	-	CASGALRQETQYF	TGTGCCAGCGGGGCACTCCGGCAAGAGACCCAGTACTTC
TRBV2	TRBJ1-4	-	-	CASTREKGEKLFF	TGTGCCAGCACCCGAGAGAAGGGAGAAAAACTGTTTTTT
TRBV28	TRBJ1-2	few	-	CASSLVGDYGYTF	TGTGCCAGCAGTTTGGTGGGAGACTATGGCTACACCTTC
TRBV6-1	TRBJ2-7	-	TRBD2	CASSDGLAVYEQYF	TGTGCCAGCAGTGATGGACTAGCGGTTTACGAGCAGTACTTC
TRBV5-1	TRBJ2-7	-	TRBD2	CASHLGLADEQYF	TGCGCCTCCCACCTGGGACTAGCGGACGAGCAGTACTTC
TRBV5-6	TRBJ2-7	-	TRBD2	CASSPGGPYEQYF	TGTGCCAGCAGCCCGGGAGGGCCCTACGAGCAGTACTTC
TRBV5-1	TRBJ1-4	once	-	CASSLGRTLGEKLFF	TGCGCCAGCAGCTTGGGTCGGACTCTTGGGGAAAAACTGTTTTTT
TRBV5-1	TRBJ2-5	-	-	CASSLGSGLETQYF	TGCGCCAGCAGCTTGGGGTCCGGGTTAGAGACCCAGTACTTC
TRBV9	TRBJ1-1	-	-	CASSVESHLNTEAFF	TGTGCCAGCAGCGTAGAGTCCCATTTGAACACTGAAGCTTTCTTT
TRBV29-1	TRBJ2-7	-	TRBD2	CSVIPRRGEDYEQYF	TGCAGCGTTATCCCCCGGCGGGGGGAGGATTACGAGCAGTACTTC
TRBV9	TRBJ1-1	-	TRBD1	CASSLGQWNTEAFF	TGTGCCAGCAGCCTGGGACAGTGGAACACTGAAGCTTTCTTT
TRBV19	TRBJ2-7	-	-	CASSTPSYEQYF	TGTGCCAGTAGTACCCCCTCCTACGAGCAGTACTTC
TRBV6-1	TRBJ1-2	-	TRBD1	CASSATGGEGGYTF	TGTGCCAGCAGTGCGACAGGGGGCGAAGGTGGCTACACCTTC
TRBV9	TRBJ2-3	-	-	CASSVVGADTQYF	TGTGCCAGCAGCGTAGTGGGGGCTGATACGCAGTATTTT
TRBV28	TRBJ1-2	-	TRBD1	CASGEGQVYGYTF	TGTGCCAGCGGTGAGGGACAGGTCTATGGCTACACCTTC
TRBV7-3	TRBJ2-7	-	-	CASSLKGSGLYEQYF	TGTGCCAGCAGCTTAAAGGGCAGCGGGTTATACGAGCAGTACTTC
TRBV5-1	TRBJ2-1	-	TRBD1	CASILSGTGRGFYNEQFF	TGCGCCAGCATATTGTCCGGGACAGGGCGAGGATTCTACAATGAGCAGTTCTTC
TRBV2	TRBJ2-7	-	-	CASSEGSGRGSPYEQYF	TGTGCCAGCAGTGAAGGGTCGGGCAGAGGATCCCCCTACGAGCAGTACTTC
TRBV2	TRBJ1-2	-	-	CASSEGIGYGYTF	TGTGCCAGCAGTGAAGGTATTGGCTATGGCTACACCTTC
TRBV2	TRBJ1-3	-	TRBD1	CASRVTGRNTIYF	TGTGCCAGCAGAGTGACAGGGAGAAACACCATATATTTT
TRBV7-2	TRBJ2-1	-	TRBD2	CASSFTQRGSVIQFF	TGTGCCAGCAGCTTCACCCAGCGGGGGTCCGTCATACAGTTCTTC
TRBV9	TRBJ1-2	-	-	CASSVENRHGYTF	TGTGCCAGCAGCGTAGAGAACAGACATGGCTACACCTTC
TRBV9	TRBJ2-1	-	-	CASSVAPHNEQFF	TGTGCCAGCAGCGTAGCTCCCCACAATGAGCAGTTCTTC
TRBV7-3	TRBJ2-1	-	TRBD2	CASSLHTSGSSYNEQFF	TGTGCCAGCAGCCTCCATACTAGCGGGAGCTCCTACAATGAGCAGTTCTTC
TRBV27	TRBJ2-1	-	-	CASRPSVSGGTYNEQFF	TGTGCCAGCAGGCCCTCCGTAAGCGGAGGAACCTACAATGAGCAGTTCTTC
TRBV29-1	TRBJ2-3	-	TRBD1	CSVPGGQASTDTQYF	TGCAGCGTTCCCGGCGGACAGGCTAGCACAGATACGCAGTATTTT
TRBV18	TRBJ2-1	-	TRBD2	CASSPRASGKYNEQFF	TGTGCCAGCTCACCAAGGGCTAGCGGGAAGTACAATGAGCAGTTCTTC
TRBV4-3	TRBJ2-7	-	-	CASSQDRLSYEQYF	TGCGCCAGCAGCCAAGACCGACTATCCTACGAGCAGTACTTC
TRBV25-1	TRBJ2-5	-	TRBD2	CASSLSGRQGETQYF	TGTGCCAGCAGTCTCAGCGGGAGGCAGGGAGAGACCCAGTACTTC
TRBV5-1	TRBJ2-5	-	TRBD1	CASSLFTGAVLEKTQYF	TGCGCCAGCAGCCTCTTTACAGGGGCAGTCTTAGAGAAGACCCAGTACTTC
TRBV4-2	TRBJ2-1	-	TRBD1	CASSQDRDRFYNEQFF	TGTGCCAGCAGCCAAGATCGGGACAGGTTCTACAATGAGCAGTTCTTC
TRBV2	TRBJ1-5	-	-	CASSVGRNSNQPQHF	TGTGCCAGCAGTGTGGGGAGAAATAGCAATCAGCCCCAGCATTTT
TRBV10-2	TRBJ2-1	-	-	CASHVETAGLYNEQFF	TGCGCCAGTCATGTCGAAACAGCGGGCCTATACAATGAGCAGTTCTTC
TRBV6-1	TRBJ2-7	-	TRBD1	CASGQGTYEQYF	TGTGCCAGCGGACAGGGTACCTACGAGCAGTACTTC